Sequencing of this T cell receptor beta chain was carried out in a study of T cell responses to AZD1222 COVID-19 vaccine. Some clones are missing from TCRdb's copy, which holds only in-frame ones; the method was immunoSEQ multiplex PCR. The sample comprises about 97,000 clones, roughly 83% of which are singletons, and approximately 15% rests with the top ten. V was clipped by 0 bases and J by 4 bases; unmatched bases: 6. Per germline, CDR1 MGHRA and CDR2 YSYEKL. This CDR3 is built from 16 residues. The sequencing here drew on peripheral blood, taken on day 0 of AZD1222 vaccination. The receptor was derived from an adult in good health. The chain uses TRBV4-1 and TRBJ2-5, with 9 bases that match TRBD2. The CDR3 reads CASSQDMAGGRETQYF. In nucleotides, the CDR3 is TGCGCCAGCAGCCAAGATATGGCGGGGGGGAGAGAGACCCAGTACTTC.